Presented here are 26 T cell receptor beta chains from one specimen sequenced in a study of T cells expressing NK-cell markers. From the 5' RACE reads, TCRdb lists one entry per CDR3 protein and no DNA. The sample data list about 120,000 distinct CDR3 sequences. The sample taken for sequencing was blood T cells: a sorted CD56 or NKG2C T cell subset, CD4+ or CD8+ T cells, or bulk PBMC T cells (not recorded which). The receptors stem from a woman between 18 and 69 years old in good health.

This chain uses TRBV7-2 with TRBJ2-5; TCRdb lists TRBD2, though no DNA is available to test this call. The CDR3 is 16 residues long. Germline V gene sequence: CDR1 SGHTA, CDR2 FQGNSA. The CDR3 loop reads CASSLASRGFQETQYF.

CDR3 protein: CASSGPPSTGQGQPQHF. The chain is built from TRBV2 and TRBJ1-5; TCRdb's assignment of TRBD1 cannot be checked, as there is no DNA. The CDR3 has 17 residues. Germline CDR1 reads SNHLY; CDR2 reads FYNNEI.

The V call is TRBV29-1, the J call TRBJ1-2. The CDR3 totals 13 residues. In germline, CDR1 is SQVTM, CDR2 ANQGSEA. The CDR3 sequence is CSVTTGANYGYTF.

The gene calls are TRBV12-3 or TRBV12-4 and TRBJ2-1; the D call from TCRdb, TRBD1, cannot be confirmed without DNA. The CDR3 totals 15 residues. This CDR3 reads CASSSGQESYNEQFF.

The J gene is TRBJ2-3, the V gene TRBV28; the TCRdb D gene call, TRBD2, has no DNA to confirm it. Germline CDR1 reads MDHEN; CDR2 reads SYDVKM. The CDR3 sequence is 17 residues long. CDR3 residues: CASRGGARYGSSDTQYF. Based on the CDR3 plus reference TRBV28 and TRBJ2-3, the full variable domain is DVKVTQSSRYLVKRTGEKVFLECVQDMDHENMFWYRQDPGLGLRLIYFSYDVKMKEKGDIPEGYSVSREKKERFSLILESASTNQTSMYLCASRGGARYGSSDTQYFGPGTRLTVL.

V is TRBV21-1 and J is TRBJ2-2; TCRdb outputs TRBD2, but without DNA this stays unchecked. TRBV21-1 is termed a pseudogene. The CDR3 is made up of 18 amino acids. The CDR3 is CASSKRGGLAGDHGELFF.

This chain joins TRBV7-6 and TRBJ1-5; TCRdb gives TRBD1 as the D gene, but with no DNA this cannot be confirmed. CDR3 length equals 15 residues. Germline lookup yields CDR1 SGHVS and CDR2 FNYEAQ. CDR3 sequence: CASSSGTDYNQPQHF.

The V and J genes are TRBV5-1 and TRBJ2-1; TCRdb's D gene call, TRBD2, goes unchecked for lack of DNA. The CDR3 is made up of 16 amino acids. The germline V gene encodes CDR1 SGHRS and CDR2 YFSETQ. Here the CDR3 reads CASSLPEVGIYNEQFF.

The chain employs TRBV7-8 and TRBJ2-3. The CDR3 sequence is 16 residues long. In germline, CDR1 is SGHVS, CDR2 FQNEAQ. The CDR3 loop is CASSLDLGAGTDTQYF.

V gene TRBV4-3 combines with J gene TRBJ2-1; the TRBD2 assignment by TCRdb is unverifiable without DNA. The CDR3 spans 19 residues. Per germline, CDR1 LGHNA and CDR2 YSLEER. Here the CDR3 reads CASSQSGTSRITSYNEQFF.

The chain is built from TRBV7-8 and TRBJ2-1; as DNA is missing, the TRBD2 call by TCRdb cannot be tested. Germline V gene lookup returns CDR1 SGHVS and CDR2 FQNEAQ. This CDR3 is built from 16 residues. The CDR3: CASSPAVGGPMYEQFF. Full variable domain (missing parts from reference TRBV7-8 and TRBJ2-1): GAGVSQSPRYKVAKRGQDVALRCDPISGHVSLFWYQQALGQGPEFLTYFQNEAQLDKSGLPSDRFFAERPEGSVSTLKIQRTQQEDSAVYLCASSPAVGGPMYEQFFGPGTRLTVL.

The chain links TRBV20-1 to TRBJ1-1. The CDR3 spans 11 residues. Germline lookup yields CDR1 DFQATT and CDR2 SNEGSKA (reference sequence). CDR3 loop: CSAVRDTEAFF.

This chain links TRBV6-1 with TRBJ1-1; TCRdb's assignment of TRBD1 cannot be checked, as there is no DNA. This CDR3 has 13 amino acids. Germline assignment: CDR1 MNHNS and CDR2 SASEGT. CDR3 sequence: CASSTGQTTEAFF.

J is TRBJ2-7 and V is TRBV28; the TRBD2 assignment by TCRdb is unverifiable without DNA. Germline V gene sequence: CDR1 MDHEN, CDR2 SYDVKM. This CDR3 has 16 residues. CDR3 sequence: CASSFPISGDPYEQYF.

This chain uses TRBV30 with TRBJ1-1; the TCRdb call, TRBD1, lacks DNA for checking. The germline CDR1 and CDR2 sequences are GTSNPN and SVGIG (reference sequence). The CDR3 covers 13 residues. The CDR3 region is CAWSPGPNTEAFF.

CDR3 residues: CASSPPGLAPYNEQFF. The V and J genes are TRBV11-2 and TRBJ2-1; TCRdb gives TRBD2 as the D gene, but with no DNA this cannot be confirmed. This CDR3 region has 16 residues. CDR1 is SGHAT and CDR2 is FQNNGV in the germline V gene.

V gene TRBV19 combines with J gene TRBJ2-1. Germline V CDR1 and CDR2: LNHDA, SQIVND (reference sequence). There are 12 residues in the CDR3. CDR3 amino acids: CASSIMWNEQFF. Full variable domain (remainder filled in from reference TRBV19 and TRBJ2-1): DGGITQSPKYLFRKEGQNVTLSCEQNLNHDAMYWYRQDPGQGLRLIYYSQIVNDFQKGDIAEGYSVSREKKESFPLTVTSAQKNPTAFYLCASSIMWNEQFFGPGTRLTVL.

The chain joins TRBV20-1 to TRBJ2-1; with no DNA, the TCRdb D assignment of TRBD2 cannot be verified. Germline V gene data show CDR1 as DFQATT and CDR2 as SNEGSKA (reference sequence). This CDR3 is 15 amino acids long. The CDR3 region is CSAGLAGGPYNEQFF.

The rearrangement links TRBV29-1 to TRBJ2-1; TCRdb reports TRBD2, a call that lacks DNA to check it against. This CDR3 is built from 15 residues. Germline CDR1 reads SQVTM; CDR2 reads ANQGSEA. CDR3 residues: CSVVPRREGLNEQFF.

V and J are TRBV29-1 and TRBJ2-7. This CDR3 region has 12 residues. Germline V gene data show CDR1 as SQVTM and CDR2 as ANQGSEA. The CDR3 here is CSVEDRGYEQYF.

This chain connects TRBV27 to TRBJ2-7; TCRdb selects TRBD1, and the lack of DNA leaves this call unchecked. There are 13 residues in the CDR3. Germline CDR1 MNHEY, CDR2 SMNVEV (reference sequence). The CDR3: CASSPQGLYEQYF.

V and J are TRBV6-1 and TRBJ2-7; absent DNA, TCRdb's TRBD2 call cannot be checked. Germline V gene sequence: CDR1 MNHNS, CDR2 SASEGT. This CDR3 is built from 14 residues. This chain's CDR3 is CASSLGLGEREQYF.

The rearrangement links TRBV11-2 to TRBJ2-3. Germline V gene lookup returns CDR1 SGHAT and CDR2 FQNNGV. The CDR3 has 16 residues. The CDR3: CASSPVSVTSTDTQYF.

The rearrangement links TRBV30 to TRBJ2-2. The germline gives CDR1 GTSNPN, CDR2 SVGIG (reference sequence). The length of the CDR3 is 12 residues. The chain's CDR3 is CALDWGTGELFF. The complete variable domain, with remaining parts taken from reference TRBV30 and TRBJ2-2, reads SQTIHQWPATLVQPVGSPLSLECTVEGTSNPNLYWYRQAAGRGLQLLFYSVGIGQISSEVPQNLSASRPQDRQFILSSKKLLLSDSGFYLCALDWGTGELFFGEGSRLTVL.

The chain carries TRBV11-2 and TRBJ2-3; no DNA is available, so the TRBD2 call from TCRdb remains unchecked. The CDR3 totals 16 residues. From germline, CDR1 is SGHAT and CDR2 FQNNGV. CDR3 amino acids: CASSHRTSGSADTQYF.

The chain joins TRBV3-1 to TRBJ2-5; as DNA is missing, the TRBD1 call by TCRdb cannot be tested. CDR1 and CDR2 from the germline V gene are LGHDT and YNNKEL (reference sequence). This CDR3 is 14 amino acids long. The CDR3 loop reads CASSPWGEMETQYF.